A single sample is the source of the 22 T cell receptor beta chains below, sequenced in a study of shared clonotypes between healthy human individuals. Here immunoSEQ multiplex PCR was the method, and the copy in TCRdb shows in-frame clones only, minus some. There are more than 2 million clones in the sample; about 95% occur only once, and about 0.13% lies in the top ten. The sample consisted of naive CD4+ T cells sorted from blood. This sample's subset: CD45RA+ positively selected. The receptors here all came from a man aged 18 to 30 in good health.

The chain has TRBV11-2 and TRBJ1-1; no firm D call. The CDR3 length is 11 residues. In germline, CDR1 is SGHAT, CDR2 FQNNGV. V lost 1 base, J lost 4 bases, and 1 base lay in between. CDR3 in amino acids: CASSLGTEAFF. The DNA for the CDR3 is TGTGCCAGCAGCTTAGGCACTGAAGCTTTCTTT.

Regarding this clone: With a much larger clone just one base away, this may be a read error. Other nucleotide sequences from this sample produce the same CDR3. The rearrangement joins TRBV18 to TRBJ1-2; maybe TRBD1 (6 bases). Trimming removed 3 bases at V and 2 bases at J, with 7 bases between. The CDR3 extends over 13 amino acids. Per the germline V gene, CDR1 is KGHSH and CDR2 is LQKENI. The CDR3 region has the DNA TGTGCCAGCTCACCTGACAGGAACTATGGCTACACCTTC. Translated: CASSPDRNYGYTF.

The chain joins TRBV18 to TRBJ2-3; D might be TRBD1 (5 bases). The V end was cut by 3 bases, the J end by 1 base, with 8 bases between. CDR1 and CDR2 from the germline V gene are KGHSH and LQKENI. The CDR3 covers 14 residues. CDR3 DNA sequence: TGTGCCAGCTCACCGGGGCCGCGCACAGATACGCAGTATTTT. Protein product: CASSPGPRTDTQYF.

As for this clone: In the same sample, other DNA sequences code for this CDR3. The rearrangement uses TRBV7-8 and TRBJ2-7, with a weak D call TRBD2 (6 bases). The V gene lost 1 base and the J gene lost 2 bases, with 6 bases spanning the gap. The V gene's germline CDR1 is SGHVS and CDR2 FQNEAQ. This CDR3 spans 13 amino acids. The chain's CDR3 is CASSLGEAYEQYF. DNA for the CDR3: TGTGCCAGCAGCTTAGGGGAGGCCTACGAGCAGTACTTC. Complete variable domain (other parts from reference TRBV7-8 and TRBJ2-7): GAGVSQSPRYKVAKRGQDVALRCDPISGHVSLFWYQQALGQGPEFLTYFQNEAQLDKSGLPSDRFFAERPEGSVSTLKIQRTQQEDSAVYLCASSLGEAYEQYFGPGTRLTVT.

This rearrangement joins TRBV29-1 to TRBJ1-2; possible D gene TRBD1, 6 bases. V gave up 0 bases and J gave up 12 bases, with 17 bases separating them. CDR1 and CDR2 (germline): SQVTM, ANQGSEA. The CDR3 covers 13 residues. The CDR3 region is CSVEDRYSGVHTF. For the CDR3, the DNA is TGCAGCGTTGAAGACCGGTATTCAGGGGTCCACACCTTC.

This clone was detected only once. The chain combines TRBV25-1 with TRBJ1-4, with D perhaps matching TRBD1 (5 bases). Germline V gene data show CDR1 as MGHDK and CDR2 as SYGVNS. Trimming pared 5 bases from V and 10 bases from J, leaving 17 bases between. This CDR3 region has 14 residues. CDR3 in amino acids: CASSLQDLGGKLFF. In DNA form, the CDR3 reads TGTGCCAGCAGTCTACAGGATCTTGGCGGAAAACTGTTTTTT.

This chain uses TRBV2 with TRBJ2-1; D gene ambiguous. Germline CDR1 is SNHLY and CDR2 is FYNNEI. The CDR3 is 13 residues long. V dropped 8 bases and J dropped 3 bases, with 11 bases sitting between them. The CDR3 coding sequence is TGTGCCAGCGATTTAAAAAGCTACAATGAGCAGTTCTTC. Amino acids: CASDLKSYNEQFF.

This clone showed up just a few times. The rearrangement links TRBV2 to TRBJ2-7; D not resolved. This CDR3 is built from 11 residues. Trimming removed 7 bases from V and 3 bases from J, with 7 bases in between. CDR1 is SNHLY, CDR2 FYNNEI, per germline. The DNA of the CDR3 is TGTGCCAGCAATCGTGGCTACGAGCAGTACTTC. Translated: CASNRGYEQYF.

CDR3 amino acids: CASSYALAGEETQYF. The CDR3 DNA follows: TGTGCCAGCAGTTACGCCCTAGCGGGGGAAGAGACCCAGTACTTC. V is TRBV6-6 and J is TRBJ2-5; 10 nucleotides agree with TRBD2. With 2 bases clipped from V and 3 bases from J, the junction kept 3 bases outside the gene matches. CDR1 and CDR2 from the germline V gene are MNHNY and SVGAGI (reference sequence). The CDR3 is 15 amino acids.

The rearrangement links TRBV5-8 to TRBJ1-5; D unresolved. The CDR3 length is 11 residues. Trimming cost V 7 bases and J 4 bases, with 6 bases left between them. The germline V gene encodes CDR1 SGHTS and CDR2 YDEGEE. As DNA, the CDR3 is TGTGCCAGCGGAGTAAATCAGCCCCAGCATTTT. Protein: CASGVNQPQHF.

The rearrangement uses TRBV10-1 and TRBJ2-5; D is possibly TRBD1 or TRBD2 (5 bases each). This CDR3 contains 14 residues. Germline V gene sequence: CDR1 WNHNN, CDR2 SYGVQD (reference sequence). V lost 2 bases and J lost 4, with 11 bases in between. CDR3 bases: TGCGCCAGCAGTGAGGGGGGAGTTCGAGAGACCCAGTACTTC. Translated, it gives CASSEGGVRETQYF.

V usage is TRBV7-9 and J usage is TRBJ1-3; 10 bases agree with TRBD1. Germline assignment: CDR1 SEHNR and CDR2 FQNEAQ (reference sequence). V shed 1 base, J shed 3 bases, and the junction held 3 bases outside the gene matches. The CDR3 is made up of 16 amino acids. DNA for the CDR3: TGTGCCAGCAGCTTAGTGGGACAGGGGCTTGGAAACACCATATATTTT. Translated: CASSLVGQGLGNTIYF.

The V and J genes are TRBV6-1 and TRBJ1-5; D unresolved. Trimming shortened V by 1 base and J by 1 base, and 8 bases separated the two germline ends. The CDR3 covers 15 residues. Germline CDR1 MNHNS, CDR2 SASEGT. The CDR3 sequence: CASSEGISSNQPQHF. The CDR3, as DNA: TGTGCCAGCAGTGAAGGTATTTCCAGCAATCAGCCCCAGCATTTT.

For the CDR3, the DNA is TGTGCCAGCAGCTTAGACGCGGGGATAAACACCGGGGAGCTGTTTTTT. Amino acids: CASSLDAGINTGELFF. This chain uses TRBV11-2 with TRBJ2-2; D might be TRBD2 (6 bases). Germline assignment: CDR1 SGHAT and CDR2 FQNNGV. Deletions cut 0 bases from V and 2 bases from J, with 10 bases between. This CDR3 is 16 amino acids long.

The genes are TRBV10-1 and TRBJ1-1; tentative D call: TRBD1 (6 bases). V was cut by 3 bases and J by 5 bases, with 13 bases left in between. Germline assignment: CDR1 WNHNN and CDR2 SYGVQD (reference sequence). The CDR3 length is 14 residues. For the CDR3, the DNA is TGCGCCAGCAGTGATAATCCCAGGGGTACTGAAGCTTTCTTT. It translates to CASSDNPRGTEAFF.

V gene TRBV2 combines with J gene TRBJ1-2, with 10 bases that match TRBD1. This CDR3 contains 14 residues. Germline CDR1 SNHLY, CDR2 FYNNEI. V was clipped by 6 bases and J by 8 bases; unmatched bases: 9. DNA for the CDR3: TGTGCCAGCAGCCTAGGCGGACAGGGGGGAGGCTACACCTTC. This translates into CASSLGGQGGGYTF.

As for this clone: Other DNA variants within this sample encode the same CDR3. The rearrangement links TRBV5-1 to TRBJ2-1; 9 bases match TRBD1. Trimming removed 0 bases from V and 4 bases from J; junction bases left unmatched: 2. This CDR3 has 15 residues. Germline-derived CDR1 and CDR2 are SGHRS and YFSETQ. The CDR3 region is CASSLEQGAYNEQFF. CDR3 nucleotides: TGCGCCAGCAGCTTGGAACAGGGGGCTTACAATGAGCAGTTCTTC.

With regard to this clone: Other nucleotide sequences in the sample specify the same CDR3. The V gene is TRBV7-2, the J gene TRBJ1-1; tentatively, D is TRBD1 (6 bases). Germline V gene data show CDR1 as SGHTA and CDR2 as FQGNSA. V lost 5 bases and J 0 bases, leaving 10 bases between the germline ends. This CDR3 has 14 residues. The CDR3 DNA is TGTGCCAGCAGCCCTGGACAGCTGAACACTGAAGCTTTCTTT. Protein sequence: CASSPGQLNTEAFF.

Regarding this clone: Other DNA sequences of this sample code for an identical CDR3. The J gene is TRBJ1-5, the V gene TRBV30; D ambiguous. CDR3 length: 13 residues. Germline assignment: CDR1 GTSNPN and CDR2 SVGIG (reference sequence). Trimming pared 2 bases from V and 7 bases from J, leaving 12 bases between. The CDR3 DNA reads TGTGCCTGGAGTAGAGGGAGCGGCCAGCCCCAGCATTTT. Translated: CAWSRGSGQPQHF.

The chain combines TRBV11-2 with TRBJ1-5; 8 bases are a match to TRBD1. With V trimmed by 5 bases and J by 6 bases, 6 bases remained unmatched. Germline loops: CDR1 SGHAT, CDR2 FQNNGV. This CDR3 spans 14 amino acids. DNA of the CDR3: TGTGCCAGCAGCCGTGGACAGGGAGGTCAGCCCCAGCATTTT. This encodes CASSRGQGGQPQHF. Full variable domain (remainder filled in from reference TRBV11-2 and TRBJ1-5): EAGVAQSPRYKIIEKRQSVAFWCNPISGHATLYWYQQILGQGPKLLIQFQNNGVVDDSQLPKDRFSAERLKGVDSTLKIQPAKLEDSAVYLCASSRGQGGQPQHFGDGTRLSIL.

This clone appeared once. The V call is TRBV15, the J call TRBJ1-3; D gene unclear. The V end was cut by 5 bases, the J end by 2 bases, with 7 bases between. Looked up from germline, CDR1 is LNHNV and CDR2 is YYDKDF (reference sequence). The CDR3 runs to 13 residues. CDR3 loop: CATSLMTGNTIYF. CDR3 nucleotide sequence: TGTGCCACCAGCTTAATGACTGGAAACACCATATATTTT.

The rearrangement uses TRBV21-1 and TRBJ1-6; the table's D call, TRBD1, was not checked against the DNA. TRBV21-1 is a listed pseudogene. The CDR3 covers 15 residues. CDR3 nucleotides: TGTGCCAGCAGCGAATACAGGGGACGGAGGCCACCCCTCCACTTT. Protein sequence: CASSEYRGRRPPLHF.